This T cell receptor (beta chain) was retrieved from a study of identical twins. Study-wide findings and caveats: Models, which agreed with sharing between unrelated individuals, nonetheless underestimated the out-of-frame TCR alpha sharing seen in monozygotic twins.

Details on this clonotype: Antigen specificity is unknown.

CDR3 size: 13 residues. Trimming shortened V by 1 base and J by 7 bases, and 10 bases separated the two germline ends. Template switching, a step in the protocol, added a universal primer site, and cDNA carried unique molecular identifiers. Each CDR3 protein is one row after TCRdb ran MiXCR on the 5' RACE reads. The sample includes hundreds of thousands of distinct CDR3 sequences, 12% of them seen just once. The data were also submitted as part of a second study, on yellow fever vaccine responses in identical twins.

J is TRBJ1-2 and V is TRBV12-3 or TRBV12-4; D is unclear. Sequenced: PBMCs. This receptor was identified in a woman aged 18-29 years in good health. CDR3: CASSLGLVGGYTF. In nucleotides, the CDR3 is TGTGCCAGCAGTTTAGGCCTCGTGGGTGGCTACACCTTC.